Sequencing of this T cell receptor (beta chain) was carried out in a study of shared clonotypes between healthy human individuals. Study overall: Used for every donor were three CD4 naive, three CD4 memory, two CD8 naive and one CD8 memory plate.

Naive CD8 isolation took CD45RO-negative cells positively selected for CCR7 and excluded terminally differentiated effector memory CD45RA+ cells. The CDR3 spans 15 residues. Trimming removed 2 bases from V and 6 bases from J; junction bases left unmatched: 5. Germline CDR1 is SGHNT and CDR2 is YYREEE (reference sequence). Produced via immunoSEQ multiplex PCR; TCRdb's table is partial and in-frame only. The table shows approximately 720,000 clones, with just over 90% occurring only once. Sequencing was performed on naive CD8+ T cells sorted from blood. This sequence originates from a man younger than 45 in good health. V and J are TRBV5-4 and TRBJ2-1; TRBD2 matches 10 bases. This CDR3 is CASSLGLAVLNEQFF. For the CDR3, the DNA is TGTGCCAGCAGCTTAGGACTAGCGGTACTCAATGAGCAGTTCTTC.